A single sample is the source of the 30 T cell receptor beta chains below, sequenced in a study of lymphopenia after photon versus proton radiotherapy. Assay: immunoSEQ multiplex PCR; the TCRdb copy retains only in-frame clones and omits some. The sample shows 37,000 or so clones, more than 70% of them seen only once. The sample in question was peripheral blood, obtained from a patient treated with photon-based radiotherapy. Every receptor here comes from a man in his fifties with gastric cancer.

This chain uses TRBV5-4 with TRBJ1-1, with 10 bases that match TRBD1. The CDR3 extends over 17 amino acids. The trim removed 4 bases at V and 5 bases at J, leaving 14 bases unmatched. Germline CDR1 SGHNT, CDR2 YYREEE (reference sequence). The CDR3 spells CASSPSGTGAPSTEAFF. In DNA form, the CDR3 reads TGTGCCAGCAGCCCATCCGGGACAGGGGCTCCCAGTACTGAAGCTTTCTTT.

The V call is TRBV18, the J call TRBJ1-3; D call uncertain. With 2 bases removed from V and 2 bases from J, the gap between germline ends came to 7 bases. The CDR3 extends over 14 amino acids. Per the germline V gene, CDR1 is KGHSH and CDR2 is LQKENI. The CDR3 nucleotides are TGTGCCAGCTCACCAGAGGGAACTGGAAACACCATATATTTT. This codes for CASSPEGTGNTIYF.

The V gene is TRBV9, the J gene TRBJ1-3; the D gene is possibly TRBD1 (5 bases). CDR1 is SGDLS and CDR2 is YYNGEE in the germline V gene. V gave up 4 bases and J gave up 0 bases, with 11 bases separating them. The CDR3 is 15 residues long. The CDR3 spells CASSLGAASGNTIYF. The CDR3 DNA reads as TGTGCCAGCAGCCTCGGGGCAGCCTCTGGAAACACCATATATTTT.

J is TRBJ1-4 and V is TRBV6-6; no firm D call. V lost 5 bases and J lost 13, with 14 bases in between. The CDR3 runs to 12 residues. CDR1 and CDR2 from the germline V gene are MNHNY and SVGAGI (reference sequence). CDR3 DNA: TGTGCCAGCAGTCCCGGACCCGGAGGACTGTTTTTT. Translating it yields CASSPGPGGLFF.

The chain links TRBV7-9 to TRBJ1-1, with D possibly being TRBD1 (6 bases). The CDR3 totals 16 residues. Germline CDR1 reads SEHNR; CDR2 reads FQNEAQ (reference sequence). The ends were cut back, 0 bases at V and 0 bases at J, with 11 bases in the middle. CDR3 DNA sequence: TGTGCCAGCAGCTTAGCCGGTACAGGGCTGAACACTGAAGCTTTCTTT. Its protein is CASSLAGTGLNTEAFF.

This chain connects TRBV7-2 to TRBJ1-3; D is unclear. CDR3 length: 16 amino acids. The germline V and J ends were trimmed by 3 bases and 2 bases, with 14 bases remaining between them. Germline loops: CDR1 SGHTA, CDR2 FQGNSA. The CDR3 region has the DNA TGTGCCAGCAGCTTTCAGACCCCGGGCACTGGAAACACCATATATTTT. Encoded protein: CASSFQTPGTGNTIYF.

This clone was observed a handful of times. This sequence joins TRBV9 and TRBJ2-1; 9 nucleotides match TRBD2. This CDR3 spans 15 amino acids. V dropped 6 bases and J dropped 4; count of bases not matched to a gene: 8. Germline CDR1 reads SGDLS; CDR2 reads YYNGEE. CDR3 DNA: TGTGCCAGCACCCCCGGGACTAGCAAATACAATGAGCAGTTCTTC. Protein product: CASTPGTSKYNEQFF. Supplemented by reference TRBV9 and TRBJ2-1, the full variable domain reads DSGVTQTPKHLITATGQRVTLRCSPRSGDLSVYWYQQSLDQGLQFLIQYYNGEERAKGNILERFSAQQFPDLHSELNLSSLELGDSALYFCASTPGTSKYNEQFFGPGTRLTVL.

The V and J genes are TRBV7-6 and TRBJ2-7; a possible D gene is TRBD1 (6 bases). Germline V gene lookup returns CDR1 SGHVS and CDR2 FNYEAQ. V was trimmed by 2 bases and J by 2 bases, leaving 10 bases between them. The CDR3 covers 14 residues. The CDR3 loop reads CASSLNTGPYEQYF. CDR3 DNA sequence: TGTGCCAGCAGCTTAAACACAGGGCCCTACGAGCAGTACTTC.

This rearrangement joins TRBV30 to TRBJ1-3; TRBD1 is a possible D gene (5 bases). Between the trimmed V and J ends, which lost 4 bases and 1 base, there was a span of 17 bases. CDR3 length: 16 residues. Germline CDR1 GTSNPN, CDR2 SVGIG (reference sequence). The DNA for the CDR3 is TGTGCCTGGATTCGATCCGGGGCAGTATCTGGAAACACCATATATTTT. Translated, it gives CAWIRSGAVSGNTIYF.

This clone has a handful of counts. The V call is TRBV19, the J call TRBJ1-2, with D possibly being TRBD1 (5 bases). V lost 3 bases to trimming and J lost 2 bases, with 13 bases between them. CDR1 is LNHDA and CDR2 is SQIVND in the germline V gene (reference sequence). The CDR3 is 15 residues long. The CDR3 region has the DNA TGTGCCAGTAGTATGGGGACGGCCATAAACTATGGCTACACCTTC. The encoded protein is CASSMGTAINYGYTF.

In this sample, this clone turned up once. The CDR3 region has the DNA TGTGCCAGCAGTTATCACAGGGGAACGGAGCCCCAGCATTTT. Translated, it gives CASSYHRGTEPQHF. The chain couples TRBV6-5 to TRBJ1-5; 7 nucleotides match TRBD1. Germline V gene sequence: CDR1 MNHEY, CDR2 SVGAGI. The CDR3 sequence is 14 residues long. V lost 3 bases to trimming and J lost 8 bases; unmatched junction nucleotides: 7.

V is TRBV5-6 and J is TRBJ2-5; TRBD1 agrees at 7 bases. Germline values: CDR1 SGHDT, CDR2 YYEEEE. J lost 3 bases, V lost 0 bases, and 5 bases had no gene match. CDR3 length: 15 amino acids. Here the CDR3 DNA reads TGTGCCAGCAGCTTGGCCGGGACAGTTAAAGAGACCCAGTACTTC. The encoded protein is CASSLAGTVKETQYF. The whole variable domain, filled in from reference TRBV5-6 and TRBJ2-5, reads DAGVTQSPTHLIKTRGQQVTLRCSPKSGHDTVSWYQQALGQGPQFIFQYYEEEERQRGNFPDRFSGHQFPNYSSELNVNALLLGDSALYLCASSLAGTVKETQYFGPGTRLLVL.

This clone has more than one count but fewer than ten. This chain connects TRBV27 to TRBJ2-7; TRBD1 is a possible D gene (6 bases). Germline CDR1 and CDR2: MNHEY and SMNVEV (reference sequence). The V end was cut by 6 bases, the J end by 5 bases, with 14 bases between. The CDR3 extends over 13 amino acids. The CDR3, as DNA: TGTGCCAGCAGCATAAACAGGGCCCACGAGCAGTACTTC. This sequence encodes CASSINRAHEQYF.

This clone was detected once. The chain links TRBV6-1 to TRBJ1-2; tentatively, D is TRBD1 (5 bases). CDR1 MNHNS and CDR2 SASEGT come from the germline V gene. Trimming removed 3 bases from V and 0 bases from J, with 17 bases in between. The CDR3 has 17 amino acids. DNA for the CDR3: TGTGCCAGCAGTGAGGGGGTCCCCTTGAGTACTAACTATGGCTACACCTTC. Translation gives CASSEGVPLSTNYGYTF.

This chain joins TRBV5-4 and TRBJ2-1; D gene unclear. Germline values: CDR1 SGHNT, CDR2 YYREEE (reference sequence). V shed 4 bases and J shed 4 bases, with 15 bases lying between them. The CDR3 spans 15 residues. CDR3 amino acids: CASSVPFKSYNEQFF. As DNA, the CDR3 is TGTGCCAGCAGCGTCCCCTTTAAGTCTTACAATGAGCAGTTCTTC.

This clone was observed once. V gene TRBV4-1 combines with J gene TRBJ2-5; a possible D gene is TRBD1 (6 bases). V lost 0 bases and J lost 3, with 17 bases in between. The CDR3 runs to 17 residues. Germline lookup yields CDR1 MGHRA and CDR2 YSYEKL. This chain's CDR3 is CASSQEGGIGSKETQYF. The CDR3 nucleotides are TGCGCCAGCAGCCAAGAAGGGGGAATTGGGAGTAAAGAGACCCAGTACTTC.

The V call is TRBV7-2, the J call TRBJ2-2; D is undetermined. The CDR3 contains 15 residues. Germline V gene lookup returns CDR1 SGHTA and CDR2 FQGNSA. Trimming pared 0 bases from V and 3 bases from J, leaving 8 bases between. In nucleotides, the CDR3 is TGTGCCAGCAGCTTAGCGAAGTTGGACACCGGGGAGCTGTTTTTT. This codes for CASSLAKLDTGELFF.

J is TRBJ2-5 and V is TRBV29-1; TRBD1 agrees at 7 bases. The J call is in doubt because the DNA end fits TRBJ2-7 better. This CDR3 is 13 amino acids long. The germline gives CDR1 SQVTM, CDR2 ANQGSEA. The CDR3 DNA reads TGCAGCGTTGGGGACAGCCGCTCCTACGAGCAGTACTTC. This encodes CSVGDSRSYEQYF.

The CDR3 spells CASSYEGKPEAFF. CDR3 nucleotides: TGTGCCAGCAGTTACGAGGGGAAGCCTGAAGCTTTCTTT. The genes are TRBV6-5 and TRBJ1-1; possible D gene TRBD1, 5 bases. The CDR3 is 13 amino acids. Germline V gene data show CDR1 as MNHEY and CDR2 as SVGAGI. With 2 bases removed from V and 6 bases from J, the gap between germline ends came to 10 bases.

This chain links TRBV7-8 with TRBJ2-7; tentatively, D is TRBD2 (5 bases). CDR1 and CDR2 from the germline V gene are SGHVS and FQNEAQ. The V and J ends lost 3 bases and 3 bases respectively, with 18 bases between them. This CDR3 has 16 residues. The CDR3 nucleotides read TGTGCCAGCAGCTTCCGGGCTAGCTCGAACTACTACGAGCAGTACTTC. Protein product: CASSFRASSNYYEQYF.

V is TRBV5-5 and J is TRBJ1-2; TRBD1 matches 7 bases. In germline, CDR1 is SGHKS, CDR2 YYEKEE (reference sequence). With V trimmed by 0 bases and J by 2 bases, 7 bases remained unmatched. The CDR3 extends over 16 amino acids. The CDR3 DNA reads as TGTGCCAGCAGCTTGGTCCAGGACAGGAGAAACTATGGCTACACCTTC. Translation: CASSLVQDRRNYGYTF.

The chain carries TRBV27 and TRBJ2-7, with 9 bases lining up with TRBD2. The J segment lost 0 bases and the V segment lost 2 bases, leaving 11 bases of the junction unmatched. The CDR3 consists of 18 residues. Germline CDR1 reads MNHEY; CDR2 reads SMNVEV (reference sequence). The CDR3 region has the DNA TGTGCCAGCAGTTTAACCCCCCGTCTAGCGGGGCCCTCCTACGAGCAGTACTTC. Protein product: CASSLTPRLAGPSYEQYF.

This chain links TRBV6-5 with TRBJ1-2, with D perhaps TRBD1 (5 bases). Germline CDR1 and CDR2: MNHEY and SVGAGI. The CDR3 extends over 14 amino acids. Trimming took off 7 bases at V and 8 bases at J, with 20 bases between the two ends. The CDR3 DNA reads as TGTGCCAGCACCGGGGGGGAAGCCTGGGGAGGCTACACCTTC. Translating gives CASTGGEAWGGYTF.

The chain combines TRBV23-1 with TRBJ1-1; TRBD1 agrees at 7 bases. TRBV23-1 is marked as an open reading frame, function uncertain. This CDR3 spans 15 amino acids. J gave up 5 bases and V 4 bases, and 10 bases lay outside the gene matches. For the CDR3, the DNA is TGCGCCAGCAGTCTACACAGGGGCCTTCGGACTGAAGCTTTCTTT. Translated, it gives CASSLHRGLRTEAFF.

V gene TRBV28 combines with J gene TRBJ1-1; D ambiguous. The V end was cut by 7 bases, the J end by 8 bases, with 17 bases between. The CDR3 consists of 13 residues. CDR1 MDHEN and CDR2 SYDVKM come from the germline V gene. The CDR3 protein is CASTSYLGGEAFF. CDR3 in DNA: TGTGCCAGCACCTCTTATTTAGGAGGGGAAGCTTTCTTT. Together with reference TRBV28 and TRBJ1-1, the CDR3 gives the full variable domain: DVKVTQSSRYLVKRTGEKVFLECVQDMDHENMFWYRQDPGLGLRLIYFSYDVKMKEKGDIPEGYSVSREKKERFSLILESASTNQTSMYLCASTSYLGGEAFFGQGTRLTVV.

The chain joins TRBV6-1 to TRBJ1-4, with 11 bases that match TRBD1. The CDR3 is 17 residues long. Germline CDR1 is MNHNS and CDR2 is SASEGT. Trimming cost V 4 bases and J 2 bases; bases outside gene matches: 6. The CDR3: CASSARTGGRTNEKLFF. CDR3 coding DNA: TGTGCCAGCAGTGCCCGGACAGGGGGCCGTACTAATGAAAAACTGTTTTTT.

J is TRBJ1-1 and V is TRBV5-1; D gene ambiguous. Trimming pared 5 bases from V and 2 bases from J, leaving 16 bases between. Germline CDR1 reads SGHRS; CDR2 reads YFSETQ. This CDR3 comprises 15 residues. DNA of the CDR3: TGCGCCAGCAGACCCTCGCCGACTATCAACACTGAAGCTTTCTTT. Residues: CASRPSPTINTEAFF.

V and J are TRBV28 and TRBJ2-6, with D uncertain. V gave up 3 bases and J gave up 0 bases, with 6 bases separating them. From germline, CDR1 is MDHEN and CDR2 SYDVKM. This CDR3 is built from 15 residues. The CDR3 here is CASSFSFSGANVLTF. Here the CDR3 DNA reads TGTGCCAGCAGTTTCAGTTTCTCTGGGGCCAACGTCCTGACTTTC.

The chain is built from TRBV5-4 and TRBJ2-2, with D perhaps matching TRBD1 (5 bases). Germline loops: CDR1 SGHNT, CDR2 YYREEE (reference sequence). V dropped 4 bases and J dropped 7 bases, with 14 bases sitting between them. The CDR3 spans 14 residues. The CDR3 sequence: CASSPSRVSGELFF. In DNA, the CDR3 is TGTGCCAGCAGCCCATCCAGGGTGAGCGGGGAGCTGTTTTTT.

The rearrangement joins TRBV18 to TRBJ2-3; 7 bases fit TRBD1. J was trimmed by 2 bases and V by 6 bases; bases with no gene match: 5. Germline-derived CDR1 and CDR2 are KGHSH and LQKENI. This CDR3 has 14 amino acids. CDR3 coding DNA: TGTGCCAGCTCTCCCGACAGGGCCACAGATACGCAGTATTTT. Residues: CASSPDRATDTQYF.